The 18 T cell receptor beta chains below were found in one sample sequenced in a study of response to subunit inactivated influenza vaccine. TCRdb reprocessed the RT-PCR reads with MiXCR, giving one entry per CDR3 protein. Of 860,000 or so distinct CDR3 sequences listed, about 20% are singletons. Sequenced material: PBMCs from blood, taken more than 4 days after vaccination. The receptors come from a man aged 45-65 years who received an inactivated influenza vaccine.

The gene calls are TRBV30 and TRBJ2-1, with D unresolved. V lost 0 bases, J lost 0 bases, and 9 bases lay in between. This CDR3 spans 15 amino acids. Germline V CDR1 and CDR2: GTSNPN, SVGIG (reference sequence). CDR3 in amino acids: CAWSVAWDSYNEQFF. As DNA, the CDR3 is TGTGCCTGGAGTGTAGCGTGGGACTCCTACAATGAGCAGTTCTTC.

This clonotype has only a few counts. J is TRBJ2-7 and V is TRBV20-1, with D perhaps TRBD2 (6 bases). This CDR3 is built from 12 residues. Looked up from germline, CDR1 is DFQATT and CDR2 is SNEGSKA (reference sequence). CDR3 in DNA: TGCAGCGCCTGGCGGGATACCTACGAGCAGTACTTC. Its translation is CSAWRDTYEQYF.

This clonotype was counted only a few times. The chain has TRBV4-2 and TRBJ2-5; unclear D gene. Germline CDR1 and CDR2: LGHNA and YNFKEQ. V gave up 0 bases and J gave up 5 bases, with 13 bases separating them. The CDR3 totals 15 residues. The CDR3 here is CASSQDHSARETQYF. Written as DNA, the CDR3 is TGTGCCAGCAGCCAAGATCACAGCGCCAGGGAGACCCAGTACTTC.

This sequence joins TRBV28 and TRBJ2-1, with D tentatively TRBD2 (6 bases). The CDR3 is made up of 15 amino acids. The germline V and J ends were trimmed by 4 bases and 3 bases, with 13 bases remaining between them. The germline V gene has CDR1 MDHEN and CDR2 SYDVKM. CDR3 coding DNA: TGTGCCAGCAGTTCCCTGGACTATTACTACAATGAGCAGTTCTTC. Protein: CASSSLDYYYNEQFF.

This clonotype has at least ten counts. This chain joins TRBV12-3 or TRBV12-4 and TRBJ2-7; TRBD1 might be the D (5 bases). This CDR3 has 12 residues. The V end was cut by 5 bases, the J end by 3 bases, with 8 bases between. Here the CDR3 reads CASSPGHYEQYF. CDR3 in DNA: TGTGCCAGCAGTCCCGGACACTACGAGCAGTACTTC.

This clonotype was detected many times. This chain joins TRBV7-2 and TRBJ2-1; TRBD2 is a possible D gene (5 bases). Trimming stripped 5 bases from V and 9 bases from J, with 11 bases between. The CDR3 length is 12 residues. The germline V gene has CDR1 SGHTA and CDR2 FQGNSA. CDR3 amino acids: CASSHLAGEQFF. CDR3 nucleotides: TGTGCCAGCAGCCACCTTGCGGGTGAGCAGTTCTTC. The entire variable domain, with the rest obtained from reference TRBV7-2 and TRBJ2-1, is as follows: GAGVSQSPSNKVTEKGKDVELRCDPISGHTALYWYRQSLGQGLEFLIYFQGNSAPDKSGLPSDRFSAERTGGSVSTLTIQRTQQEDSAVYLCASSHLAGEQFFGPGTRLTVL.

This clonotype has more than one count but fewer than ten. CDR3 sequence: CASSQGSREDETQYF. Here the CDR3 DNA reads TGCGCCAGCAGCCAAGGGAGCCGAGAGGACGAGACCCAGTACTTC. This rearrangement joins TRBV4-1 to TRBJ2-5; D is uncertain. With 1 base removed from V and 5 bases from J, the gap between germline ends came to 14 bases. The CDR3 is 15 amino acids. Looked up from germline, CDR1 is MGHRA and CDR2 is YSYEKL.

The rearrangement joins TRBV7-8 to TRBJ2-6; 7 bases are a match to TRBD1. Germline lookup yields CDR1 SGHVS and CDR2 FQNEAQ. V lost 5 bases and J lost 3; bases outside the gene matches: 13. CDR3 length equals 18 residues. This CDR3 reads CASSPGTALGVGANVLTF. The CDR3, as DNA: TGTGCCAGCAGCCCGGGGACAGCTCTTGGGGTTGGGGCCAACGTCCTGACTTTC.

The chain couples TRBV11-2 to TRBJ1-6, with D possibly being TRBD1 (6 bases). V lost 5 bases to trimming and J lost 7 bases, with 12 bases between them. The CDR3 spans 14 residues. CDR1 is SGHAT and CDR2 is FQNNGV in the germline V gene. CDR3 sequence reads: CASSPGQRNSPLHF. For the CDR3, the DNA is TGTGCCAGCAGCCCTGGACAGCGGAATTCACCCCTCCACTTT. Full variable domain (missing parts from reference TRBV11-2 and TRBJ1-6): EAGVAQSPRYKIIEKRQSVAFWCNPISGHATLYWYQQILGQGPKLLIQFQNNGVVDDSQLPKDRFSAERLKGVDSTLKIQPAKLEDSAVYLCASSPGQRNSPLHFGNGTRLTVT.

A few counts support this clonotype. This chain links TRBV7-3 with TRBJ2-2, with 8 bases lining up with TRBD1. CDR1 SGHTA and CDR2 FQGTGA come from the germline V gene. The junction had 10 bases not matched to a gene; V was cut back by 5 bases and J by 2 bases. CDR3 size: 17 residues. The CDR3 nucleotides are TGTGCCAGCAGCCCCGCGGCCAGGGGGCGAAACACCGGGGAGCTGTTTTTT. Protein: CASSPAARGRNTGELFF.

The CDR3 is CSASRLAGVGEQFF. The DNA for the CDR3 is TGCAGTGCTAGCCGGCTAGCGGGGGTAGGGGAGCAGTTCTTC. This chain joins TRBV20-1 and TRBJ2-1, with 10 bases that match TRBD2. The length of the CDR3 is 14 residues. V was clipped by 3 bases and J by 10 bases; unmatched bases: 9. Germline loops: CDR1 DFQATT, CDR2 SNEGSKA (reference sequence).

This clonotype has a handful of counts. CDR3 nucleotide sequence: TGCAGCGTTACACTCCGGGACAGAGGTTGGGAGACCCAGTACTTC. As protein: CSVTLRDRGWETQYF. The rearrangement uses TRBV29-1 and TRBJ2-5, with 7 bases lining up with TRBD1. The V gene end was trimmed by 5 bases and the J gene end by 5 bases; junction bases not matched to a gene: 14. The germline V gene encodes CDR1 SQVTM and CDR2 ANQGSEA. The CDR3 has 15 residues.

This clonotype was recorded once. V is TRBV2 and J is TRBJ2-2; D might be TRBD1 (5 bases). Trimming removed 7 bases from V and 3 bases from J, with 21 bases in between. CDR3 length: 17 residues. Germline lookup yields CDR1 SNHLY and CDR2 FYNNEI. The CDR3 spells CASIRPQFLGDTGELFF. The CDR3 nucleotides read TGTGCCAGCATCCGTCCCCAATTTTTAGGGGACACCGGGGAGCTGTTTTTT. Drawing the rest from reference TRBV2 and TRBJ2-2, the complete variable domain is EPEVTQTPSHQVTQMGQEVILRCVPISNHLYFYWYRQILGQKVEFLVSFYNNEISEKSEIFDDQFSVERPDGSNFTLKIRSTKLEDSAMYFCASIRPQFLGDTGELFFGEGSRLTVL.

This clonotype is labeled as medium-sized. The chain is built from TRBV20-1 and TRBJ2-5; TRBD2 is a possible D gene (6 bases). CDR1 DFQATT and CDR2 SNEGSKA come from the germline V gene (reference sequence). The CDR3 sequence is 14 residues long. V shed 4 bases and J shed 2 bases, with 14 bases lying between them. CDR3 sequence reads: CSATQAGQQETQYF. The DNA for the CDR3 is TGCAGTGCTACCCAAGCGGGCCAGCAAGAGACCCAGTACTTC.

This clonotype was detected ten times or more. The chain combines TRBV6-5 with TRBJ2-6; D remains unclear. The CDR3 extends over 18 amino acids. Germline values: CDR1 MNHEY, CDR2 SVGAGI. V lost 0 bases to trimming and J lost 1 base, with 13 bases between them. CDR3 in amino acids: CASSYSFTRVSGANVLTF. The CDR3 DNA reads as TGTGCCAGCAGTTACTCGTTTACACGAGTTTCTGGGGCCAACGTCCTGACTTTC.

The gene calls are TRBV6-1 and TRBJ1-4, with 9 nucleotides matching TRBD1. Per the germline V gene, CDR1 is MNHNS and CDR2 is SASEGT. The V gene end was trimmed by 3 bases and the J gene end by 6 bases; junction bases not matched to a gene: 5. The CDR3 is made up of 15 amino acids. The CDR3 spells CASSDAGQGYEKLFF. In DNA form, the CDR3 reads TGTGCCAGCAGTGATGCGGGACAGGGTTATGAAAAACTGTTTTTT.

Only a few counts were recorded for this clonotype. The chain couples TRBV19 to TRBJ2-1; weak D call: TRBD1 (5 bases). The germline V gene has CDR1 LNHDA and CDR2 SQIVND (reference sequence). The V end was cut by 0 bases, the J end by 7 bases, with 7 bases between. This CDR3 has 13 amino acids. The chain's CDR3 is CASSIDRVNEQFF. CDR3 bases: TGTGCCAGTAGTATAGACAGGGTGAATGAGCAGTTCTTC.

The rearrangement joins TRBV12-3 or TRBV12-4 to TRBJ2-3; D ambiguous. The V end lost 3 bases, the J end lost 5 bases, and 9 bases lay between the germline ends. This CDR3 spans 13 amino acids. This CDR3 reads CASSFTSQDTQYF. DNA of the CDR3: TGTGCCAGCAGTTTCACCAGCCAAGATACGCAGTATTTT.